This T cell receptor beta chain is drawn from a study of shared T cell receptors in the human thymus. The data were produced by immunoSEQ multiplex PCR, yet TCRdb's version contains in-frame clones alone and is incomplete. In the table there are about 540,000 clones, around 82% of which are singletons. The CDR3 has 15 residues. Trimming shortened V by 0 bases and J by 5 bases, and 13 bases separated the two germline ends. Germline assignment: CDR1 LGHNA and CDR2 YSLEER. This sample was also put to use in a study of human thymus T cells. That work adds: Thymus tissue was removed during corrective cardiac surgery. Thymic and blood repertoires seemed to show skewed V and J gene use. Related studies found that unrelated individuals share highly overlapping thymic repertoires.

This chain links TRBV4-3 with TRBJ2-5; D is ambiguous. The sequence derives from a boy in the first two years of life with a congenital heart defect. Sequenced input: thymocytes. The CDR3: CASSQEPIEVETQYF. The CDR3 DNA reads TGCGCCAGCAGCCAAGAACCTATAGAGGTGGAGACCCAGTACTTC.